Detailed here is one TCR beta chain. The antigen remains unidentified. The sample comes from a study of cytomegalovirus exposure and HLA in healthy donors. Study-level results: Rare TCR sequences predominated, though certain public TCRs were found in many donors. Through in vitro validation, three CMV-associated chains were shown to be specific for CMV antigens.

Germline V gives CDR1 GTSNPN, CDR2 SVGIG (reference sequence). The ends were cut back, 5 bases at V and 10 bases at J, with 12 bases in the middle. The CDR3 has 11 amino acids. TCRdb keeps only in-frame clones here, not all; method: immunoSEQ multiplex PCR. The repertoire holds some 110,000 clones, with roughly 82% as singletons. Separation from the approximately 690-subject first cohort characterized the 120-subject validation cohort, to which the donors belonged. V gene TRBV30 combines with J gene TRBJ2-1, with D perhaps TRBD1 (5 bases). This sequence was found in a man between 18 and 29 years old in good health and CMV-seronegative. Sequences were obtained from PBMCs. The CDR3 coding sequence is TGTGCCTGGTTGAGACAGCTAGAGCAGTTCTTC. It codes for CAWLRQLEQFF.